A selection of T cell receptor beta chains follows, all from one sample in a study of T-cell memory formation after mild COVID-19. TCRdb itself ran the 5' RACE reads through MiXCR, one entry per CDR3 protein. The data contain roughly 600,000 distinct CDR3 sequences, around 17% of them singletons. Sequences were obtained from PBMCs or a T cell subset sorted from them (not recorded which). These receptor sequences come from an adult woman who had mild COVID-19 (a few samples of this study predate the infection). Cell type and time point are not known. CDR3s leave out the opening cysteine and the closing phenylalanine or tryptophan. Clone size is not always given. Where it is, it says once, few, many or a class for expanded clones.

size: -; V: TRBV11-2; J: TRBJ1-1; CDR3: ASSFGQRGSEAF
size: -; V: TRBV18; J: TRBJ1-2; CDR3: ASSPGQGPLTGYGYT
size: -; V: TRBV30; J: TRBJ2-3; CDR3: AWSPGGRRTDTQY
size: -; V: TRBV30; J: TRBJ2-1; CDR3: AWVRDLDNEQF
size: -; V: TRBV3-1; J: TRBJ1-3; CDR3: ASSQDAISGNTIY
size: -; V: TRBV7-9; J: TRBJ2-3; CDR3: ASSSPTLAGIVTQY
size: -; V: TRBV7-2; J: TRBJ2-7; CDR3: ASIQGAYEQY
size: few; V: TRBV10-3; J: TRBJ1-1; CDR3: AISPGTGGADTEAF
size: -; V: TRBV29-1; J: TRBJ1-2; CDR3: SVDAGQEIYGYT
size: few; V: TRBV4-1; J: TRBJ2-7; CDR3: ASSRMTGPSEQY
size: few; V: TRBV30; J: TRBJ2-7; CDR3: AWSRQGSPYEQY
size: few; V: TRBV20-1; J: TRBJ2-3; CDR3: SAPPLAGDTDTQY
size: -; V: TRBV6-6; J: TRBJ2-3; CDR3: ASSGTQGGDTQY
size: -; V: TRBV20-1; J: TRBJ1-2; CDR3: SAQGEDYGYT
size: few; V: TRBV20-1; J: TRBJ2-2; CDR3: SASAYASNTGELF
size: -; V: TRBV6-2/TRBV6-3; J: TRBJ2-7; CDR3: ASQSPGLAGGTYYEQY
size: -; V: TRBV5-6; J: TRBJ2-2; CDR3: ASTQQWTGRTGELF
size: few; V: TRBV7-3; J: TRBJ2-3; CDR3: ASSWFPGQGVRDTQY
size: few; V: TRBV27; J: TRBJ2-3; CDR3: ASSFQASGRGDTQY
size: few; V: TRBV7-2; J: TRBJ1-4; CDR3: ASSLSGVGEKLF
size: -; V: TRBV7-9; J: TRBJ2-5; CDR3: ASSPGGTALAKQTQY
size: -; V: TRBV24-1; J: TRBJ1-5; CDR3: ATSIGGSGNQPQH
size: -; V: TRBV3-1; J: TRBJ1-6; CDR3: ASSQDTAASGATLH
size: few; V: TRBV6-4; J: TRBJ2-7; CDR3: ASSGVEGPSSYEQY
size: few; V: TRBV6-5; J: TRBJ2-7; CDR3: ASSYSGDSIYIYEQY
size: -; V: TRBV6-1; J: TRBJ2-5; CDR3: ASRKTVKETQY
size: -; V: TRBV20-1; J: TRBJ1-1; CDR3: SASSSIEAF
size: few; V: TRBV7-9; J: TRBJ2-7; CDR3: ASSLEGATGEYEQY
size: -; V: TRBV29-1; J: TRBJ1-1; CDR3: SVEGLGAYEAF
size: -; V: TRBV2; J: TRBJ2-1; CDR3: ASSERRTGGVPF
size: few; V: TRBV21-1; J: TRBJ2-1; CDR3: ASSKGPRGDMYNEQF
size: few; V: TRBV3-1; J: TRBJ2-7; CDR3: ASSQLGARDEQY
size: few; V: TRBV27; J: TRBJ2-7; CDR3: ASSWNPSYEQY
size: -; V: TRBV7-9; J: TRBJ2-5; CDR3: ASSPQTTPETQY
size: -; V: TRBV7-9; J: TRBJ2-5; CDR3: ASSPRRGQETQY
size: few; V: TRBV24-1; J: TRBJ2-2; CDR3: ATSGLAGDVGELF
size: -; V: TRBV29-1; J: TRBJ2-1; CDR3: SVEIGTSGTLPWNEQF
size: few; V: TRBV7-2; J: TRBJ1-1; CDR3: ASSLMRGQGNTEAF
size: -; V: TRBV20-1; J: TRBJ2-1; CDR3: SASKLGGEQF
size: -; V: TRBV15; J: TRBJ1-1; CDR3: ATSRDTIAEAF